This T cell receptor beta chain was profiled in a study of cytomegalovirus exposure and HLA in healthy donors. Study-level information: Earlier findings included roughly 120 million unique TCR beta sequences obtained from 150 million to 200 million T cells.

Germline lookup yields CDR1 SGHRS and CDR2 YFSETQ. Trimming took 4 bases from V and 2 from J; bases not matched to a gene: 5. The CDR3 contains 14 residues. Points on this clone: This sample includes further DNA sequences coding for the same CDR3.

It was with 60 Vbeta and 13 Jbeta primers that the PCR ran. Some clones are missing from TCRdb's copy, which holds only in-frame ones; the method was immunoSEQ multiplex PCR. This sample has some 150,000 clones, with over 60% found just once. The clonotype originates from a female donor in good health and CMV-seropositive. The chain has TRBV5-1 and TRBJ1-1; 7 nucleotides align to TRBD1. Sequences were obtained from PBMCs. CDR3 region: CASSRTGPNTEAFF. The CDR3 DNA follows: TGCGCCAGCAGCCGGACAGGACCAAACACTGAAGCTTTCTTT.